Presented here are 2 T cell receptor beta chains from one specimen sequenced in a study of blood T cells in healthy people across ages. Combining a sample-barcoded 5' primer with a J-beta primer mix, a second PCR ran for about 7 to 11 cycles. TCRdb analysed the 5' RACE reads with MiXCR anew, one entry per CDR3 protein. The sample carries 850,000 to 1,000,000 distinct CDR3 sequences, about 53% recorded once. The specimen sequenced was blood. Receptor source: a woman in her fifties or sixties in good health.

The J gene is TRBJ2-5, the V gene TRBV10-3; 7 bases agree with TRBD1. This CDR3 has 14 amino acids. In germline, CDR1 is ENHRY, CDR2 SYGVKD. V shed 3 bases and J 5 bases; nucleotides not matched to a gene: 6. The CDR3 loop is CAISDGGRGETQYF. The DNA of the CDR3 is TGTGCCATCAGTGACGGTGGCAGGGGGGAGACCCAGTACTTC.

This clonotype showed up many times. V gene TRBV28 combines with J gene TRBJ2-7; tentative D call: TRBD2 (5 bases). CDR1 MDHEN and CDR2 SYDVKM come from the germline V gene. Trimming took 6 bases from V and 6 from J, leaving 18 bases between them. CDR3 size: 14 residues. CDR3 nucleotide sequence: TGTGCCAGCAGCCCCCGATTGGGAGCAGGCGAGCAGTACTTC. Its translation is CASSPRLGAGEQYF.